This T cell receptor (beta chain) was observed in a study of blood T cell repertoires in COVID-19 (dated by TCRdb to 2019 to 2021). Some background on the complete study: Samples from collaborators originated in the United States, Italy and Spain and spanned both the acute and convalescent phases of COVID-19. The prospective study material was composed of cDNA or gDNA derived from T cells, B-cell-depleted T cells, or PBMCs. A freely available public database, intended as a resource for researchers studying the immune response to SARS-CoV-2, is where the repertoires were released. Where available, HLA class I and class II types were taken from metadata supplied by the sample provider and were not determined by assay-based typing. Samples came from the ongoing ImmuneRACE study (first 160 participants) plus 1,254 subjects from 6 global collaborators. The sample metadata nearly always contained a de-identified subject ID, COVID-19 status, age in years and sex. Deeply sampled blood TCRbeta repertoires from subjects exposed to, actively infected with, or recovered from COVID-19 were included in the dataset. On the study overall, not on this receptor specifically: The quantity of clinical and demographic metadata differed by source and by participant and was supplied without curation.

CDR1 SGHDT and CDR2 YYEEEE are derived from the germline V gene. The trim is 0 bases for V and 5 bases for J, with a gap of 6 bases between the germline ends. The CDR3 runs 13 amino acids, cysteine and phenylalanine included. Only the CDR3 portion is preserved as DNA: 39 bases, with reading frame beginning at the first base. The immunoSEQ Assay, a bias-controlled multiplex PCR, was used to amplify TCRbeta CDR3 regions from genomic DNA. On the authors' methods: Within the assay, amplification of reference gene primers was used to estimate how many nucleated cells each sample contained. To quantify the absolute abundance of each unique TCRbeta CDR3 rearrangement, sequence reads were collapsed and filtered. Productive Simpson clonality was computed per sample as the square root of Simpson's diversity index over productive rearrangements. In its TCRdb copy, this immuneACCESS table keeps in-frame sequences only and misses some clones. Where compared with another copy, unresolved V genes explain less than half of these, and the others have no known cause. V and J calls plus clone size are reproduced from that table; the DNA served to infer D and trimming. The sample contains around 110,000 clones, roughly 79% of them found a single time. Of the sample, 7.5% falls within the top ten clones.

On this clone itself: The antigen it recognizes is unknown. No base-level quality is on record; no much larger clone is a single base apart.

Each collaborating institution followed its own protocols to collect whole blood in K2EDTA tubes. For TCRbeta analysis, collaborators shipped samples as frozen whole blood, isolated PBMCs, or DNA extracted from either of those sample types. The chain joins TRBV5-6 to TRBJ1-5; TRBD1 could be the D gene, as 5 bases match. The sample consisted of peripheral blood. The TCR was taken from a man between 65 and 85 years old with active or convalescent COVID-19. CDR3 reads: CASSLARDQPQHF. The nucleotide sequence reads TGTGCCAGCAGCTTGGCCAGGGATCAGCCCCAGCATTTT.